This entry is about one T cell receptor beta chain. The antigen remains undetermined. The source of the sample is a study of T cell responses to AZD1222 COVID-19 vaccine. Study-level points and caveats: Females made up more of the donors, who were largely white British, and clonal diversity may have come out too low. It was only after the peak T cell response that any repertoires were sampled.

Method: immunoSEQ multiplex PCR; TCRdb's copy keeps in-frame clones and lacks some. The table shows 150,000 or so clones, with about 90% occurring only once. The clonotype originates from an adult in good health. The specimen comprised peripheral blood, sampled on day 0 of MenACWY control vaccination.

This CDR3 is CATSRPTTGQTQPQHF. The DNA of the CDR3 is TGTGCCACCAGCAGACCCACGACAGGGCAGACTCAGCCCCAGCATTTT. The chain is built from TRBV15 and TRBJ1-5; 7 nucleotides match TRBD1. CDR1 and CDR2 from the germline V gene are LNHNV and YYDKDF (reference sequence). CDR3 length: 16 residues. The trim removed 2 bases at V and 6 bases at J, leaving 10 bases unmatched.